This TCR beta chain was recorded in a study of early T cells in non-severe SARS-CoV-2 infection. Study-wide context: The input, bulk RNA from unsorted whole blood, was sequenced, and chains were unpaired. Study-wide results and caveats: Matching with VDJdb favored anti-spike CD8 responses (missing private and CD4 specificities).

CDR1 and CDR2 (germline): GTSNPN, SVGIG (reference sequence). Trimming took off 4 bases at V and 4 bases at J, with 16 bases between the two ends. The CDR3 loop spans 14 amino acids. Individual cDNA molecules were tagged with unique molecular identifiers. TCRdb processed the 5' RACE reads anew with MiXCR; each CDR3 protein has one entry. The table records about 33,000 distinct CDR3 sequences, less than 6.5% of them present only once. This clonotype was seen at least ten times. Its antigen is still unknown. This sequence joins TRBV30 and TRBJ1-2; a weak D match, TRBD1 (5 bases). The receptor was derived from an adult who was a healthcare worker with PCR-confirmed SARS-CoV-2 infection or an uninfected control (not recorded which). Sample: whole blood. This CDR3 is CAWTLGPGSYGYTF. The CDR3 DNA sequence: TGTGCCTGGACCCTGGGACCTGGAAGCTATGGCTACACCTTC.